Sequencing of this T cell receptor (beta chain) was carried out in a study of cytomegalovirus exposure and HLA in healthy donors (dated by TCRdb to the late 2010s). Study-level background: According to an earlier analysis of 450 to 650 of the donors, roughly 180 million T cells yielded roughly 100 million unique TCR beta sequences and 250 to 350 Gb of sequence data. Approximately 310 gigabases of sequencing data and roughly 90 million unique TCR sequences were included in an early release covering about 620 HLA-typed donors. Of the 398 genotyped donors, approximately 80% were placed in the genetic ancestry cluster associated with self-reported Caucasian donors. The study aimed to test whether signatures of past pathogen exposure could be identified by cataloging public T cell receptors. The study used immunosequencing to profile the T cell repertoires of 600 to 850 subjects and linked those repertoires to cytomegalovirus serostatus. Besides the first cohort of approximately 670 subjects, a separate validation cohort made up of roughly 120 different subjects was used. The study combined high-throughput TCR immunosequencing, statistical association of individual TCRs with disease status, and machine learning to predict cytomegalovirus infection status. In a later analysis, previously published TCR beta repertoires from roughly 710 donors were re-analyzed and high-resolution HLA genotyping was added so that TCR occurrence patterns could be studied. Rather than drawing on any new phenotypic data, the later analysis identified candidate immune exposures from TCR beta sequences and the way those sequences occurred across donors. To decide whether each TCR beta V gene segment behaved as functional or pseudogenic, an earlier analysis of some 580 of the donors relied on high-throughput TCR beta sequencing. Donor age, sex, ethnicity and CMV serostatus were compiled together with the repertoire data. A later genetic analysis used genome-wide SNP genotypes for about 65% of the 666 donors, treating that subset as a discovery cohort. All discovery cohort repertoires had been generated using a single sequencing platform. Class I and class II HLA loci were covered by the typing at four-digit resolution. The number of typed donors differed by locus: about 620-630 for A, B, C, DRB1 and DQB1; 522 for DQA1; approximately 600 for DPA1; and around 450 for DPB1. Roughly 5 DR-DQ haplotypes were treated as single units for association and clustering because of strong linkage in the cohort. On average, roughly 240,000 unique TCR beta nucleotide sequences were sequenced per donor among 398 genotyped donors of the cohort, with approximately 18% of those sequences being non-productive.

The library was obtained by the immunoSEQ multiplex PCR assay. For the multiplex PCR, a mixture combining 60 forward primers for TCR Vbeta segments and 13 reverse primers for TCR Jbeta segments was used. The CDR3 region of rearranged TCR beta genes was amplified from genomic DNA with a multiplex PCR assay. On the Illumina HiSeq System, the amplified TCR beta libraries were sequenced as 87-base-pair reads. The original pipeline was this. Across the 500 to 750 repertoires, a later analysis counted roughly 84 million unique TCR beta chains, 9.5 million to 13 million of which were shared by at least two donors. Raw reads were error-corrected and collapsed into unique sequences with a nearest-neighbor algorithm that merged closely related sequences to remove PCR and sequencing errors. Alignment of CDR3 sequences to IMGT reference sequences was used to assign V, D and J gene segments. For a sequence to be retained, at least a six-nucleotide match to both a V gene segment and a J gene segment was required. Rearrangements were called productive when the CDR3 lacked stop codons and stayed in frame with V and J; all others were non-productive. CDR3 was defined according to IMGT convention as the region running from the second conserved V-encoded cysteine to the conserved J-encoded phenylalanine. In an earlier analysis of around 600 of the donors, sequences lacking an unambiguous match to a single V gene segment were excluded. An earlier analysis of several hundred of the donors called V segments functional above 56.7% productive rearrangements and segregating when the between-donor standard deviation exceeded 5%. To diagnose cytomegalovirus status from the catalog of TCR beta chain sequences, a statistical classification framework was built. V and J gene assignment, in a later analysis, came from comparing TCR nucleotide sequences with IMGT/GENE-DB human TR gene sequences. A later analysis assigned CDR3 sequences and most-parsimonious VDJ recombination scenarios with the TCRdist pipeline. In a later analysis, each TCR beta chain was defined by its CDR3 amino acid sequence together with its V-gene family, and reads without a unique V-gene family were excluded. A later analysis removed several hundred highly shared, low-generation-probability nucleotide sequences to deal with suspected cross-contamination and a sequencing artifact. For each public chain, a later analysis derived a clonal expansion index from normalized ranks of inferred template counts within each repertoire. In a later analysis, generation probabilities were computed with a VDJ recombination model fitted to out-of-frame rearrangements, and the resulting probabilities were checked against IGoR. Hypergeometric tests were used in a later analysis to score TCR-TCR, TCR-HLA and TCR-CMV co-occurrence, with a repertoire-size bias correction applied to the TCR pairs. False discovery rates were estimated in a later analysis by permuting HLA or CMV assignments 20 times. In a later analysis, co-occurring TCRs were grouped using DBSCAN, with TCRdist sequence similarity added in when clustering inside HLA-allele-positive subsets. Co-occurrence clustering excluded repertoires with fewer than 30,000 or more than 120,000 public chains, plus five with anomalous nucleotide sharing. Sourced from immuneACCESS, this table was stored by TCRdb with only in-frame sequences that have V and J called. A share of the clones is absent; for the studies checked, an unresolved V gene accounts for under half, and the remainder has no known explanation. V, J and clone size are taken as reported in that table, and D and trimming were inferred from the DNA itself. For this sample there are roughly 130,000 clones; more than 60% appear just once. Approximately 2% of the sample is in the top ten clones.

Results and caveats for the whole study, not just this receptor: The 87-base-pair reads could not distinguish some IMGT-functional V segments, including TRBV6-2 and TRBV6-3, so those segments were excluded. According to a later analysis, parvovirus B19, influenza, CMV and Epstein-Barr virus appeared linked to several top co-occurrence clusters. A few of the identified cytomegalovirus-associated TCR beta chains were confirmed in vitro to be specific for cytomegalovirus antigens. The study gave a list of under 200 TCR beta chains associated with cytomegalovirus. In this cohort, only TCR beta chains were sequenced, and detectable features were limited by the absence of alpha or paired-chain data. The earlier analysis of about 600 of the donors excluded 15 to 20 rarely observed V segments, including chromosome 9 orphons, because counts were too low. The sequencing pipeline was judged likely to have produced a cluster of highly shared sequence variants as a technical artifact. According to the authors, the approach could potentially be generalized to other disease states and immunological phenotypes. At a false discovery rate of 0.05, a later analysis linked about 16,000 TCR beta sequences to specific HLA alleles. According to a later genetic analysis, donors in an Asian-associated ancestry cluster had fewer N-insertions in productive TCRs than the approximately 700-donor mean. In an earlier analysis of more than 500 of the donors, most TCR beta V segments appeared in productive rearrangements about 90% or about 30% of the time, broadly matching IMGT annotations. Because some donors lacked HLA typing at each locus, the association tests relied only on the typed subset. A later analysis found that TCR association rates varied across HLA loci, with DRB1 alleles showing the most associated TCRs and HLA-C alleles the fewest. Most TCR sequences were seen in very few donors, while some public TCRs were found in many individuals. Linkage disequilibrium might explain the correlated functional status among segregating V segments, but an unknown experimental factor could not be excluded. A later analysis found that most CMV-associated TCR beta chains appeared HLA-restricted, with HLA associations seemingly driven largely by CMV exposure. When HLA alleles, especially DR and DQ, strongly co-occurred, attributing TCR associations to individual alleles was difficult. V-gene and J-gene trimming of TCR beta chains was associated with a missense DCLRE1C variant in a later genetic analysis, and the association was replicated in an independent cohort. A later analysis found that HLA-associated TCR beta chains were more clonally expanded and had lower generation probabilities than equally common non-associated chains. The classifier was reported to diagnose cytomegalovirus status with high specificity and sensitivity in both the original cohort and the validation cohort. A further reported finding was that TCR beta sequences accurately predicted the HLA-A and HLA-B alleles for most subjects in the first cohort. Roughly uniform sequencing depth across donors was assumed in presence/absence analyses, although this assumption may not hold. For the cohort, immune exposure information was limited to CMV serostatus.

Turning to this clone: The antigen it binds to is not known. Base qualities are not at hand, and no much larger clone is one base apart.

The cohort comprised under 700 healthy bone marrow donors. All cohort members were sampled while nominally healthy, although unrecorded immune exposures were likely present. The donor tested CMV seropositive, placing the donor among the 289 seropositive members of the cohort. Each donor provided a peripheral blood sample, and peripheral blood mononuclear cells were used for TCR beta sequencing. The Qiagen DNeasy Blood Extraction Kit was used to extract genomic DNA from the blood cell samples. CDR1 and CDR2, looked up from the germline V gene (reference sequence), are GTSNPN and SVGIG. Spanning cysteine to phenylalanine, the CDR3 consists of 13 amino acids. The retained sequence is limited to the CDR3, 39 bases, with the frame set at the first base. Ends trimmed: V by 5 bases, J by 8 bases; bases unmatched to a gene: 10.

Sequencing was performed on PBMCs. The chain couples TRBV30 to TRBJ1-2; 8 bases in between match TRBD1. The clonotype was recovered from a woman in her 40s in good health and CMV-seropositive. Here the CDR3 is given as CAWGRGLKGGYTF. The nucleotides are TGTGCCTGGGGCAGGGGGCTAAAAGGAGGCTACACCTTC.